The 21 T cell receptor beta chains below were found in one sample sequenced in a study of CD4 and CD8 cells across lung adenocarcinoma regions. MiXCR, run by TCRdb on the PCR reads, gives a single entry per CDR3 protein. The sample records under 20,000 distinct CDR3 sequences, around 53% being singletons. Source material: CD8+ T cells from the center of a lung tumor. The source of these receptors is a female donor with lung adenocarcinoma. The CD4 and CD8 labels of this study may be unreliable.

To note about this clonotype: The junction departs from germline at one end; a sequencing error may be responsible. This chain connects TRBV6-1 to TRBJ2-2, with D possibly TRBD1 on 5 matching bases. Germline-derived CDR1 and CDR2 are MNHNS and SASEGT. The length of the CDR3 is 14 residues. DNA for the CDR3: TGTGCCAGCACCCTGGATGTGAGCACAGGTGCGCTGTATTTT. Encoded protein: CASTLDVSTGALYF.

In its sample, this clonotype was seen a few times. This chain uses TRBV6-1 with TRBJ2-5; 15 nucleotides align to TRBD2. With V trimmed by 6 bases and J by 0 bases, 8 bases remained unmatched. This CDR3 is built from 18 residues. From germline, CDR1 is MNHNS and CDR2 SASEGT. CDR3 region: CASSSGLAGGAYQETQYF. CDR3 in DNA: TGTGCCAGCAGCTCCGGACTAGCGGGAGGGGCGTACCAAGAGACCCAGTACTTC.

This clonotype was seen a few times. J is TRBJ2-7 and V is TRBV7-2, with D hard to call. V was clipped by 6 bases and J by 0 bases, with 6 bases between them. Germline V CDR1 and CDR2: SGHTA, FQGNSA. This CDR3 has 12 residues. In nucleotides, the CDR3 is TGTGCCAGCAGTTTCAGCTCCTACGAGCAGTACTTC. Amino acid sequence: CASSFSSYEQYF.

Ten or more counts support this clonotype. The J gene is TRBJ2-1, the V gene TRBV6-5; D is perhaps TRBD2 (6 bases). The V gene lost 4 bases and the J gene lost 3 bases, with 7 bases spanning the gap. CDR1 is MNHEY and CDR2 is SVGAGI in the germline V gene. CDR3 length: 13 residues. CDR3 in amino acids: CASSWGLYNEQFF. CDR3 DNA sequence: TGTGCCAGCAGTTGGGGACTCTACAATGAGCAGTTCTTC.

V is TRBV7-8 and J is TRBJ2-3; 10 nucleotides match TRBD1. The CDR3 has 14 residues. Germline V gene sequence: CDR1 SGHVS, CDR2 FQNEAQ. With 5 bases clipped from V and 4 bases from J, the junction kept 3 bases outside the gene matches. The CDR3 spells CASSPGQGADTQYF. The CDR3 DNA reads as TGTGCCAGCAGCCCCGGACAGGGGGCAGATACGCAGTATTTT.

Only a few counts were recorded for this clonotype. This sequence joins TRBV6-1 and TRBJ2-1; a possible D gene is TRBD1 (5 bases). V was shortened by 5 bases and J by 5 bases, with 13 bases between the two germline ends. The CDR3 is 14 amino acids. From germline, CDR1 is MNHNS and CDR2 SASEGT. DNA for the CDR3: TGTGCCAGCAGTAGCCTCCCAGGGAACAATGAGCAGTTCTTC. As protein: CASSSLPGNNEQFF.

J is TRBJ2-1 and V is TRBV7-2; TRBD2 matches 16 bases. Germline CDR1 and CDR2: SGHTA and FQGNSA. The CDR3 has 17 residues. After removal of 4 bases from V and 14 bases from J, the junction contained 14 bases not matched to a gene. The CDR3, as DNA: TGTGCCAGCAGCTCGGGGCCGGGACTAGCGGGAGGGCGGGATGAGTTCTTC. It is translated as CASSSGPGLAGGRDEFF.

The rearrangement joins TRBV12-3 or TRBV12-4 to TRBJ2-5; 8 bases agree with TRBD1. The CDR3 consists of 13 residues. Trimming took 4 bases from V and 11 from J; bases not matched to a gene: 9. The CDR3 DNA reads TGTGCCAGCAGTTACCCCCCAGGGGGCGCGCAGTACTTC. Encoded protein: CASSYPPGGAQYF.

The table lists this clonotype with many counts. The chain couples TRBV12-3 or TRBV12-4 to TRBJ2-1; the D is unclear. CDR3 length: 15 amino acids. The ends were cut back, 4 bases at V and 8 bases at J, with 18 bases in the middle. For the CDR3, the DNA is TGTGCCAGCAGTTCCTCATCCTCCTACAAGGATGAGCAGTTCTTC. Translating it yields CASSSSSSYKDEQFF.

On this clonotype: The CDR3 does not end in the conserved phenylalanine or tryptophan, so this is likely a read error. The DNA is omitted, as the CDR3 cannot be located on it reliably, and the CDR3 follows TCRdb's listing. The chain has TRBV6-1 and TRBJ2-1; the DNA was not used to check the table's D call, TRBD2. 16 amino acids form the CDR3, both terminal residues included. Germline V gene data show CDR1 as MNHNS and CDR2 as SASEGT. CDR3: CASRPRTAVDPTSSTS.

In regard to this clonotype: The junction departs from the called germline gene at one end, perhaps through a read error. The V gene is TRBV10-2, the J gene TRBJ2-5, with 11 bases identical to TRBD2. The CDR3 contains 17 residues. CDR1 and CDR2 from the germline V gene are WSHSY and SAAADI. CDR3 sequence: CASSDPGSSGRSQHRFF. In DNA form, the CDR3 reads TGCGCCAGCAGTGATCCCGGCTCTAGCGGGAGGTCTCAGCACCGGTTCTTC.

The chain combines TRBV27 with TRBJ2-3; TRBD2 is a possible D gene (5 bases). Matching the DNA end better, TRBJ2-7 makes the J call doubtful. The CDR3 extends over 15 amino acids. Germline lookup yields CDR1 MNHEY and CDR2 SMNVEV (reference sequence). The CDR3 nucleotides are TGTGCCAGCGGTTCCGGGCGGGCAGGCAAAAACACGCAGTACTTC. Residues: CASGSGRAGKNTQYF.

Comment on this clonotype: One end of the junction does not line up with germline, which may come from a read error. The chain recombines TRBV10-3 with TRBJ2-4; D may correspond to TRBD1 or TRBD2 (5 bases each). Germline loops: CDR1 ENHRY, CDR2 SYGVKD. This CDR3 has 14 residues. DNA of the CDR3: TGTGGCATCACGGGGCGGGCCGACAAAGATACGCAGTATTTC. It codes for CGITGRADKDTQYF.

This rearrangement joins TRBV6-1 to TRBJ2-3; D ambiguous. In germline, CDR1 is MNHNS, CDR2 SASEGT. This CDR3 contains 12 residues. The V end lost 7 bases, the J end lost 4 bases, and 9 bases lay between the germline ends. This CDR3 is CASTSFPDTQYF. The CDR3 DNA follows: TGTGCCAGCACCAGCTTCCCAGATACGCAGTATTTT.

This rearrangement joins TRBV6-1 to TRBJ2-7; 7 bases agree with TRBD1. The CDR3 is 14 amino acids. Unmatched junction bases numbered 6, after V lost 5 bases and J lost 2 bases. Germline values: CDR1 MNHNS, CDR2 SASEGT. The CDR3 sequence: CASSRQGGTYEQYF. CDR3 DNA: TGTGCCAGCAGTCGACAGGGTGGCACCTACGAGCAGTACTTC.

This clonotype was counted between two and nine times. Written as DNA, the CDR3 is TGTGCCAGCAGTTCCGGACAGGGGGGGTCCTACAATGAGCAGTTCTTC. This sequence encodes CASSSGQGGSYNEQFF. V is TRBV6-5 and J is TRBJ2-1, with 10 bases that match TRBD1. V was pared by 4 bases and J by 1 base, with 4 bases of the junction left unmatched. From germline, CDR1 is MNHEY and CDR2 SVGAGI. There are 16 residues in the CDR3.

This clonotype was seen repeatedly, ten times or more. The chain combines TRBV6-1 with TRBJ2-6; D is possibly TRBD1 (5 bases). The germline V gene encodes CDR1 MNHNS and CDR2 SASEGT. Trimming cost V 6 bases and J 0 bases, with 9 bases left between them. The CDR3 is 15 amino acids. The CDR3 protein is CASRRQGSGANVLTF. The CDR3 DNA is TGTGCCAGCAGAAGGCAGGGCTCTGGGGCCAACGTCCTGACTTTC.

V is TRBV6-1 and J is TRBJ2-4; D might be TRBD1 or TRBD2, each matching 5 bases. In germline, CDR1 is MNHNS, CDR2 SASEGT. The CDR3 has 16 amino acids. V lost 4 bases to trimming and J lost 3 bases, with 16 bases between them. The CDR3 protein is CASSGPGLCVKNIQYF. The CDR3 bases are TGTGCCAGCAGTGGCCCGGGGCTGTGTGTCAAAAACATTCAGTACTTC.

As regards this clonotype: Lacking the conserved final phenylalanine or tryptophan, this CDR3 likely reflects a read error. The V and J genes are TRBV10-3 and TRBJ2-5; a weak D match, TRBD1 (5 bases). This CDR3 has 12 residues. V was trimmed by 4 bases and J by 9 bases, leaving 12 bases between them. Germline V lookup: CDR1 ENHRY, CDR2 SYGVKD. This CDR3 is CAISGTQGAQYS. In nucleotides, the CDR3 is TGTGCCATCAGTGGTACACAAGGGGCCCAGTACTCG.

In the case of this clonotype: The junction shows a germline mismatch at one end, possibly a read error. The rearrangement uses TRBV6-1 and TRBJ2-4; tentatively, D is TRBD2 (7 bases). The germline V gene encodes CDR1 MNHNS and CDR2 SASEGT. The CDR3 has 16 residues. CDR3 sequence reads: CASRGGGVSSTDTQYF. CDR3 sequence (DNA): TGTGCCAGCAGGGGAGGGGGGGTCAGTTCCACAGATACGCAGTACTTT.

This rearrangement joins TRBV6-1 to TRBJ2-1, with 14 positions matching TRBD2. V dropped 7 bases and J dropped 8; count of bases not matched to a gene: 7. Germline CDR1 and CDR2: MNHNS and SASEGT. This CDR3 has 15 amino acids. The CDR3 region has the DNA TGTGCCAGCACCCCGGGACTAGCGGGAGTTGATGAGCAGTTCTTC. Encoded protein: CASTPGLAGVDEQFF.